Listed below are T cell receptor beta chains from one sample, sequenced in a study of T-cell memory formation after mild COVID-19. A single record per CDR3 protein comes from TCRdb applying MiXCR to the 5' RACE reads. The data hold fewer than 300,000 distinct CDR3 sequences, with approximately 15% observed a single time. The material sequenced was PBMCs or a T cell subset sorted from them (not recorded which). The origin of the receptors is a man aged 18-30 years who had mild COVID-19 (a few samples of this study predate the infection). Cell type and time point are not known. CDR3s include the opening cysteine and the closing phenylalanine or tryptophan. A D gene is named only where the DNA matches it firmly. Not all rows give a size; the values are once, few, many and, for expanded clones, a class.

.,TRBD2,TRBJ2-3,TRBV5-1,TGCGCCAGCAGCCTCGGGACTAGCGTGGGGTTGAGCACAGATACGCAGTATTTT,CASSLGTSVGLSTDTQYF
many,.,TRBJ2-1,TRBV11-2,TGTGCCAGCAGTTTCGGACGTCAGCAGTTCTTC,CASSFGRQQFF
.,.,TRBJ2-3,TRBV3-1,TGTGCCAGCAGCCAAGTAGGCCTAGCGAGGGGGCCGAGGGCGACAGATACGCAGTATTTT,CASSQVGLARGPRATDTQYF
.,TRBD1,TRBJ2-7,TRBV18,TGTGCCAGCTCACCCACCACAGGACAGGGGTTAGACGAGCAGTACTTC,CASSPTTGQGLDEQYF
few,TRBD1,TRBJ2-7,TRBV9,TGTGCCAGCAGCACCGGACAGGCACAAACTTACGAGCAGTACTTC,CASSTGQAQTYEQYF
.,.,TRBJ1-1,TRBV29-1,TGCAGCGTTGAAATCTGGACACTGGAAGCTTTCTTT,CSVEIWTLEAFF
few,.,TRBJ2-1,TRBV7-2,TGTGCCAGCAGCCAAAGGTTTCCCGGATCCTCCTACAATGAGCAGTTCTTC,CASSQRFPGSSYNEQFF
many,TRBD1,TRBJ1-5,TRBV4-2,TGTGCCAGCAGCCAGAACCCCGGGACAGGGGGAGACGAGCCCCAGCATTTT,CASSQNPGTGGDEPQHF
once,.,TRBJ2-3,TRBV27,TGTGCCAGCAGACCTCCCGAGGGGGGGCGGACAGATACGCAGTATTTT,CASRPPEGGRTDTQYF
many,.,TRBJ1-4,TRBV7-2,TGTGCCAGCAGCTTATTCGGTGAAAAACTGTTTTTT,CASSLFGEKLFF
few,TRBD1,TRBJ1-2,TRBV7-2,TGTGCCAGCAGCTTAGCGGGACAGGGAAACTATGGCTACACCTTC,CASSLAGQGNYGYTF
.,TRBD1,TRBJ2-5,TRBV7-2,TGTGCCAGCAGCTATAACAGGGGGCGCGGAGAGACCCAGTACTTC,CASSYNRGRGETQYF
.,.,TRBJ2-1,TRBV7-9,TGTGCCAGCACCACGGCAGGGCCACGCAATGAGCAGTTCTTC,CASTTAGPRNEQFF